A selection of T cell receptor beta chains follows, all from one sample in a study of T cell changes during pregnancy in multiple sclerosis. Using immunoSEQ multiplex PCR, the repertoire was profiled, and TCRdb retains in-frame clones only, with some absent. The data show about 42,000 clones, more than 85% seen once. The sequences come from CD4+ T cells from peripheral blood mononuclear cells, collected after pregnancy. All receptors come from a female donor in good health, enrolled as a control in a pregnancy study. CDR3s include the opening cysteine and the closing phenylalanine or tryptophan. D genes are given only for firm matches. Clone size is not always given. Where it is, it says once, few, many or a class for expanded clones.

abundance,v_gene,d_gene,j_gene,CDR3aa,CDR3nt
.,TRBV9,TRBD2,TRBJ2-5,CASSVSGRAGETQYF,TGTGCCAGCAGCGTTAGCGGGAGGGCCGGGGAGACCCAGTACTTC
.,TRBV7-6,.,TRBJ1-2,CASSLGHSYTF,TGTGCCAGCAGCTTAGGTCACAGCTACACCTTC
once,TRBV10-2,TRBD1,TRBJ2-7,CASTTGTGGTYEQYF,TGCGCCAGCACGACCGGGACAGGGGGCACCTACGAGCAGTACTTC
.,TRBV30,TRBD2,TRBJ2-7,CAWSDPPRLAATYEQYF,TGTGCCTGGAGTGACCCCCCCCGGCTAGCGGCCACCTACGAGCAGTACTTC
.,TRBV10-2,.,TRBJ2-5,CASQGFVETQYF,TGCGCCAGCCAGGGGTTCGTAGAGACCCAGTACTTC
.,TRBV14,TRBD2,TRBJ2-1,CASSQRGLFHEQFF,TGTGCCAGCAGCCAAAGGGGACTATTCCATGAGCAGTTCTTC
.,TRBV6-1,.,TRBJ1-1,CASSDYRELNTEAFF,TGTGCCAGCAGTGACTACAGGGAGCTGAACACTGAAGCTTTCTTT
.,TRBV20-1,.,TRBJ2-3,CSASHGDTQYF,TGCAGTGCTAGTCACGGAGATACGCAGTATTTT
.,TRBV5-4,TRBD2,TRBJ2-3,CASSFAGGRRDTQYF,TGTGCCAGCAGCTTCGCGGGGGGGCGCCGAGATACGCAGTATTTT
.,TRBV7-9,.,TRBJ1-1,CASSPGGGEAFF,TGTGCCAGCAGCCCGGGCGGAGGTGAAGCTTTCTTT
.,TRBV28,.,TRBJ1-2,CASSSTWGLKDYGYTF,TGTGCCAGCAGTTCTACCTGGGGGCTGAAGGACTATGGCTACACCTTC
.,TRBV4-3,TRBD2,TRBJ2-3,CASSQGLGTSGSVDTQYF,TGCGCCAGCAGCCAAGGCCTCGGTACTAGCGGGAGTGTGGATACGCAGTATTTT
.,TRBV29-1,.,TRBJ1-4,CSVGSREKLFF,TGCAGCGTCGGGTCTCGTGAAAAACTGTTTTTT
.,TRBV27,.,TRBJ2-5,CASSLSGMSLETQYF,TGTGCCAGCAGTTTGTCAGGGATGTCATTAGAGACCCAGTACTTC
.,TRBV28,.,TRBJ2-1,CASSSPHPRLDNEQFF,TGTGCCAGCAGTTCTCCTCACCCACGACTAGACAATGAGCAGTTCTTC
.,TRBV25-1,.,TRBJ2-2,CASSEAGVRAGELFF,TGTGCCAGCAGTGAAGCAGGGGTTAGGGCCGGGGAGCTGTTTTTT
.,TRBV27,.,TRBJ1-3,CASSFAGAGGNTIYF,TGTGCCAGCAGTTTCGCGGGGGCAGGTGGAAACACCATATATTTT
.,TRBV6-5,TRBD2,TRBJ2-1,CASSYSGGRATNEQFF,TGTGCCAGCAGTTATAGCGGGGGGAGGGCGACAAATGAGCAGTTCTTC
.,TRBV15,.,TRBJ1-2,CATSRDLDGYTF,TGTGCCACCAGCAGAGATTTAGATGGCTACACCTTC
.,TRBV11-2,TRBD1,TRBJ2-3,CASSAGTGGRDTQYF,TGTGCCAGCAGCGCAGGGACAGGGGGCCGAGATACGCAGTATTTT
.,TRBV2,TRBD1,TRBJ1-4,CASSERGQTNEKLFF,TGTGCCAGCAGTGAAAGGGGGCAGACTAATGAAAAACTGTTTTTT
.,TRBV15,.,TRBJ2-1,CATSRHKGDRNNEQFF,TGTGCCACCAGCAGACATAAAGGAGACAGAAACAATGAGCAGTTCTTC
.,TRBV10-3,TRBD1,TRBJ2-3,CAIRRGDRNTDTQYF,TGTGCCATCAGGAGGGGGGACAGGAACACAGATACGCAGTATTTT
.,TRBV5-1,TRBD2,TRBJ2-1,CASSLQLAGGRDEQFF,TGCGCCAGCAGCTTGCAACTAGCGGGGGGGCGGGATGAGCAGTTCTTC
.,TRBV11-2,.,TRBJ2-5,CASSFRGAETQYF,TGTGCCAGCAGCTTCAGGGGGGCGGAGACCCAGTACTTC
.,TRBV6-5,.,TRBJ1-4,CASSYQSTPGNEKLFF,TGTGCCAGCAGTTATCAGTCGACACCAGGGAATGAAAAACTGTTTTTT
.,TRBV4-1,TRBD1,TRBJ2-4,CASSLFARDRGYIQYF,TGCGCCAGCAGCCTCTTCGCGAGGGACAGGGGATACATTCAGTACTTC
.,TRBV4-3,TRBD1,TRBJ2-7,CASSRGQGDSYEQYF,TGCGCCAGCAGCCGTGGACAGGGGGATTCCTACGAGCAGTACTTC
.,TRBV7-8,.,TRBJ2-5,CASSLSGKETQYF,TGTGCCAGCAGCTTATCGGGTAAAGAGACCCAGTACTTC
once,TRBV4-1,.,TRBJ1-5,CASSQAGLQPQHF,TGCGCCAGCAGCCAGGCAGGGCTCCAGCCCCAGCATTTT
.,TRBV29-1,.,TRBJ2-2,CSVRREAYTGELFF,TGCAGCGTTCGGAGGGAGGCCTACACCGGGGAGCTGTTTTTT
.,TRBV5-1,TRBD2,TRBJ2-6,CASSPTGGSGGAGGFGANVLTF,TGCGCCAGCAGCCCAACCGGAGGGTCAGGTGGAGCGGGGGGGTTTGGGGCCAACGTCCTGACTTTC
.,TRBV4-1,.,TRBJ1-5,CASSLVGGFNQPQHF,TGCGCCAGCAGCCTTGTAGGGGGATTCAATCAGCCCCAGCATTTT
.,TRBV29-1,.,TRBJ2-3,CSLGGGGGSTDTQYF,TGCAGCCTCGGAGGAGGAGGTGGTAGCACAGATACGCAGTATTTT
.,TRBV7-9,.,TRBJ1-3,CASSLVGRGRISGNTIYF,TGTGCCAGCAGCTTAGTTGGGAGGGGACGGATCTCTGGAAACACCATATATTTT
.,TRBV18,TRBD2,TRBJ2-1,CASSPPGAGAYNEQFF,TGTGCCAGCTCACCACCAGGAGCGGGAGCGTACAATGAGCAGTTCTTC
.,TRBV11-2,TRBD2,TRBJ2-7,CASSLPERDPEQYF,TGTGCCAGCAGCCTACCAGAGCGGGATCCTGAGCAGTACTTC
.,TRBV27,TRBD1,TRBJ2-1,CASSYRGLYNEQFF,TGTGCCAGCAGTTACAGGGGGCTTTACAATGAGCAGTTCTTC
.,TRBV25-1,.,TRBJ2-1,CASSEALADEQFF,TGTGCCAGCAGTGAGGCCCTAGCCGATGAGCAGTTCTTC
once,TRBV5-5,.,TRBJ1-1,CASSLQVSNTEAFF,TGTGCCAGCAGCTTACAGGTGTCCAACACTGAAGCTTTCTTT
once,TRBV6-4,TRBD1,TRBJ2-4,CASSTPDRVIDIQYF,TGTGCCAGCAGTACACCGGACAGGGTCATCGACATTCAGTACTTC
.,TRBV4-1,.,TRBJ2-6,CASSLPEAPYSGANVLTF,TGCGCCAGCAGCCTCCCGGAGGCTCCGTACTCTGGGGCCAACGTCCTGACTTTC
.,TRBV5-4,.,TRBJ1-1,CASSLGGGGYTEAFF,TGTGCCAGCAGCTTGGGAGGGGGGGGGTACACTGAAGCTTTCTTT